The clone carrying this TCR beta chain was seen more than once but under ten times. Antigen specificity is unknown. The CDR3 loop spans 13 amino acids. The ends were cut back, 10 bases at V and 2 bases at J, with 12 bases in the middle. TCRdb re-analysed the 5' RACE reads in MiXCR, keeping a single row per CDR3 protein. The data contain hundreds of thousands of distinct CDR3 sequences, 12% of them singletons. The data stem from a study of T cells after yellow fever vaccination. The study's findings and limits: At 96% for CD4 and about 88% for CD8, most primary-vaccination clones showed up again after the booster. Compared with primary, the secondary response was weaker and peaked at day 5, not 15. Of the clonotypes, a small share occurred in both CD4 and CD8 compartments.

The clonotype comes from a man in his thirties or forties who received the YFV17D yellow fever vaccine. This material consisted of PBMCs, taken on the day of the yellow fever booster vaccination. The chain has TRBV12-3 or TRBV12-4 and TRBJ2-1; no clear D gene. The CDR3 protein is CATSSEAYNEQFF. CDR3 DNA: TGTGCCACCTCCTCGGAAGCCTACAATGAGCAGTTCTTC.